This T cell receptor beta chain was sequenced in a study of response to subunit inactivated influenza vaccine (dated 2018 in TCRdb). Background on the whole study: Deep quantitative profiling of the T cell receptor repertoire was used in the study to follow responses to a trivalent subunit inactivated influenza vaccine.

Overall results and qualifications from the work: According to the authors, only a limited number of new T cells may be recruited by each seasonal influenza vaccination.

Libraries were prepared through RT-PCR. The sequencer was an Illumina HiSeq 2500. The public reads were reanalyzed by TCRdb: fastp trimming at Q25, MiXCR alignment, in-frame beta chains only. Each entry is one CDR3 protein sequence, shown with its most common DNA and genes. The sample has around 650,000 distinct CDR3 sequences on record, about a sixth of them singletons. The biggest ten clones account for around a tenth of the sample. In the case of this clonotype: This receptor's antigen is unknown. No much larger clone is present one base from it, and per-base qualities are unavailable.

The CDR3, cysteine through phenylalanine, is 14 amino acids long. The entry retains the CDR3 DNA only, 42 bases that are in frame from base 1. V is reduced by 4 bases and J by 8 bases, leaving a spacing of 16 bases between them. As encoded in the germline V gene (reference sequence), CDR1 is LGHDT while CDR2 is YNNKEL. This TCR came from a man between 50 and 59 years old who received an inactivated influenza vaccine. Donor details come from another sample of the same person, matched by shared clones. The chain uses TRBV3-1 and TRBJ2-3, with the D gene not clear enough to name. The sample consisted of PBMCs from blood, taken 11 to 12 days after vaccination. The CDR3 has the sequence CASSPFSGPGTQYF. The DNA reads as follows: TGTGCCAGCAGCCCCTTTTCGGGCCCGGGTACGCAGTATTTT.